This passage covers 2 T cell receptor beta chains from one sample sequenced in a study of blood T cells in healthy people across ages. The second PCR ran roughly 6 to 11 cycles with a sample-barcoded 5' primer and J-beta primers. From the 5' RACE reads, TCRdb called clonotypes with MiXCR, one entry per CDR3 protein. In the table there are about 1 million distinct CDR3 sequences, approximately 25% of which are singletons. These records were also assigned to another study, of T cells of mothers and their children.

The specimen was blood. The source is a girl aged 2-9 years in good health.

This chain uses TRBV7-9 with TRBJ1-4, with no clear D. Germline V lookup: CDR1 SEHNR, CDR2 FQNEAQ (reference sequence). V was shortened by 7 bases and J by 8 bases, with 26 bases between the two germline ends. The length of the CDR3 is 17 residues. CDR3 sequence (DNA): TGTGCCAGCACCTCGGATCTGGAGGACGGAAAGGTAGAAAAACTGTTTTTT. Its translation: CASTSDLEDGKVEKLFF.

The rearrangement joins TRBV20-1 to TRBJ2-1; possibly TRBD2 for D (5 bases). The germline V and J ends were trimmed by 8 bases and 3 bases, with 14 bases remaining between them. This CDR3 is built from 13 residues. Germline V CDR1 and CDR2: DFQATT, SNEGSKA (reference sequence). The CDR3 spells CSFRAGLYNEQFF. The CDR3, as DNA: TGCAGTTTTCGGGCGGGCCTCTACAATGAGCAGTTCTTC.